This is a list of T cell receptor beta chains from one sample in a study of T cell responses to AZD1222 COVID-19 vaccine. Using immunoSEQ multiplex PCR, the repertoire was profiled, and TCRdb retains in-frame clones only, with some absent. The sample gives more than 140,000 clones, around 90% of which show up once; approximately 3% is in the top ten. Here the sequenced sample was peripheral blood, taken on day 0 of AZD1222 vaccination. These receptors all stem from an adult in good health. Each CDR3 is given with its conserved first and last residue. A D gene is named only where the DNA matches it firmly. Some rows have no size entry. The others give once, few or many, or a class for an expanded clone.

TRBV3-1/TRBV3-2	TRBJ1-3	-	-	CASSRGVDSGNTIYF	TGTGCCAGCAGCCGCGGGGTGGACTCTGGAAACACCATATATTTT
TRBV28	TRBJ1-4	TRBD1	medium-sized	CASSRPDRGRDEKLFF	TGTGCCAGCAGTAGACCGGACAGGGGGCGGGACGAAAAACTGTTTTTT
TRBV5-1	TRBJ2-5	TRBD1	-	CASSLGAGTGETQYF	TGCGCCAGCAGCTTGGGGGCCGGGACAGGAGAGACCCAGTACTTC
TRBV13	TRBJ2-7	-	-	CASSLGYSGYEQYF	TGTGCCAGCAGCTTAGGGTACAGCGGCTACGAGCAGTACTTC
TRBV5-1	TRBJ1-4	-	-	CASSLGGREEKLFF	TGCGCCAGCAGCTTGGGAGGGCGTGAAGAAAAACTGTTTTTT
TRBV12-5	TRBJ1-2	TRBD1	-	CASGPGTAYGYTF	TGTGCTAGTGGCCCAGGGACAGCGTATGGCTACACCTTC
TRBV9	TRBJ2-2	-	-	CASSPSGGVNTGELFF	TGTGCCAGCAGCCCTTCCGGGGGAGTTAACACCGGGGAGCTGTTTTTT
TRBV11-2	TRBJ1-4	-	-	CASSLGPLGEKLFF	TGTGCCAGCAGCTTAGGTCCCCTTGGTGAAAAACTGTTTTTT
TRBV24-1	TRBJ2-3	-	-	CATSDPPGRTDTQYF	TGTGCCACCAGTGATCCGCCGGGCCGCACAGATACGCAGTATTTT
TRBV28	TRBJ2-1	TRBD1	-	CASRPTGGSYNEQFF	TGTGCCAGCAGACCGACAGGGGGGTCCTACAATGAGCAGTTCTTC
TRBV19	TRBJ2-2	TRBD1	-	CASSQQGAAGELFF	TGTGCCAGTAGCCAACAGGGGGCGGCCGGGGAGCTGTTTTTT
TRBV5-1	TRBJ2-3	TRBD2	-	CANPSGGTDTQYF	TGCGCCAACCCTAGCGGGGGCACAGATACGCAGTATTTT
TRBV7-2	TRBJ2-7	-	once	CASSLVQNYEQYF	TGTGCCAGCAGCTTAGTACAGAACTACGAGCAGTACTTC
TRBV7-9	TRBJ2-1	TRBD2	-	CASSPGTSGRLGNEQFF	TGTGCCAGCAGCCCCGGGACTAGCGGGAGGTTAGGGAATGAGCAGTTCTTC
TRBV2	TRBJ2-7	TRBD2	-	CASKSGRGSYEQYF	TGTGCCAGCAAAAGCGGGAGGGGATCCTACGAGCAGTACTTC
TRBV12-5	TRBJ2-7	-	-	CASGLVIGSPLAEQYF	TGTGCTAGTGGTTTGGTAATTGGGTCCCCCCTAGCCGAGCAGTACTTC
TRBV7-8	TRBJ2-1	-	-	CASSLVGARVGYNEQFF	TGTGCCAGCAGCTTGGTGGGGGCCCGGGTAGGCTACAATGAGCAGTTCTTC
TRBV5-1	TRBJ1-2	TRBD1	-	CASSLASGQANYGYTF	TGCGCCAGCAGCTTGGCTTCGGGACAGGCTAACTATGGCTACACCTTC